This passage covers 23 T cell receptor beta chains from one sample sequenced in a study of cytomegalovirus exposure and HLA in healthy donors. Vbeta (60) and Jbeta (13) primers were used in the PCR. This table comes from immunoSEQ multiplex PCR, and its TCRdb copy is limited to in-frame clones, with some not included. The sample shows 90,000 to 120,000 clones, around 74% of them seen only once. The sample was PBMCs. Receptor source: a male donor in good health and CMV-seropositive.

The chain is built from TRBV25-1 and TRBJ2-5, with 7 bases that match TRBD2. The CDR3 has 14 residues. J was trimmed by 1 base and V by 5 bases; bases with no gene match: 4. CDR1 is MGHDK, CDR2 SYGVNS, per germline. The CDR3 DNA follows: TGTGCCAGCAGTTCCAGCGGGGTCCAAGAGACCCAGTACTTC. This gives the protein CASSSSGVQETQYF.

The V call is TRBV27, the J call TRBJ2-5; 9 bases match TRBD1. The CDR3 covers 18 residues. CDR1 is MNHEY, CDR2 SMNVEV, per germline (reference sequence). J was trimmed by 4 bases and V by 4 bases; bases with no gene match: 16. The CDR3: CASSSWDRDRLWGETQYF. In DNA, the CDR3 is TGTGCCAGCAGTTCCTGGGACAGGGACCGTCTTTGGGGAGAGACCCAGTACTTC.

The chain is built from TRBV5-1 and TRBJ2-5, with 7 bases aligning to TRBD2. Germline V CDR1 and CDR2: SGHRS, YFSETQ. Trimming cost V 4 bases and J 2 bases; bases outside gene matches: 11. There are 16 residues in the CDR3. The CDR3 is CASSRSGGGTQETQYF. The CDR3 DNA is TGCGCCAGCAGCCGAAGTGGCGGGGGAACTCAAGAGACCCAGTACTTC.

The CDR3 sequence is CASSSAGEVNEKLFF. In nucleotides, the CDR3 is TGTGCCAGCAGCTCGGCGGGGGAGGTTAATGAAAAACTGTTTTTT. V and J are TRBV7-6 and TRBJ1-4, with a possible D match to TRBD1 (5 bases). This CDR3 is built from 15 residues. V dropped 4 bases and J dropped 4 bases, with 13 bases sitting between them. Germline V gives CDR1 SGHVS, CDR2 FNYEAQ.

About this clone itself: The same CDR3 also results from other DNA sequences found in this sample. The DNA for the CDR3 is TGTGCCAGCAGCTTAGCTAGCGGGGGAGCCTACGAGCAGTACTTC. It yields the protein CASSLASGGAYEQYF. The V and J genes are TRBV7-2 and TRBJ2-7; 9 bases fit TRBD2. CDR3 size: 15 residues. Germline V CDR1 and CDR2: SGHTA, FQGNSA. J lost 2 bases, V lost 0 bases, and 2 bases had no gene match.

The chain employs TRBV7-8 and TRBJ1-5; 10 bases fit TRBD1. J lost 1 base, V lost 5 bases, and 5 bases had no gene match. Germline CDR1 is SGHVS and CDR2 is FQNEAQ. The CDR3 sequence is 16 residues long. The CDR3 spells CASSPRQGASNQPQHF. For the CDR3, the DNA is TGTGCCAGCAGCCCTAGACAGGGGGCGAGCAATCAGCCCCAGCATTTT.

V usage is TRBV15 and J usage is TRBJ2-3; TRBD2 might be the D (5 bases). The CDR3 is 14 amino acids. The germline V gene has CDR1 LNHNV and CDR2 YYDKDF (reference sequence). Trimming left V 1 base short and J 8 bases short, with 13 bases between. For the CDR3, the DNA is TGTGCCACCAGCAGAGGACGGGAACAAGGTACGCAGTATTTT. Translated: CATSRGREQGTQYF.

Comment on this clone: Other DNA sequences in the same sample also yield this CDR3. The rearrangement joins TRBV5-4 to TRBJ2-7, with a tentative D call TRBD2 (6 bases). Per the germline V gene, CDR1 is SGHNT and CDR2 is YYREEE (reference sequence). The CDR3 totals 14 residues. The V gene lost 3 bases and the J gene lost 2 bases, with 12 bases spanning the gap. As DNA, the CDR3 is TGTGCCAGCAGCTCGGGGCGGGGACCCTACGAGCAGTACTTC. Amino acids: CASSSGRGPYEQYF.

The chain has TRBV6-6 and TRBJ1-1; D is unclear. From germline, CDR1 is MNHNY and CDR2 SVGAGI (reference sequence). This CDR3 contains 16 residues. Trimming left V 7 bases short and J 1 base short, with 19 bases between. The CDR3 bases are TGTGCCAGCACCTTAGGAGGGCGCATACCGAACACTGAAGCTTTCTTT. It encodes CASTLGGRIPNTEAFF.

This chain links TRBV5-1 with TRBJ1-1, with D perhaps TRBD1 (5 bases). The germline CDR1 and CDR2 sequences are SGHRS and YFSETQ. There are 17 residues in the CDR3. V was pared by 2 bases and J by 4 bases, with 21 bases between. This chain's CDR3 is CASSLNQGSRRGTEAFF. CDR3 DNA sequence: TGCGCCAGCAGCTTAAACCAGGGAAGCCGAAGGGGCACTGAAGCTTTCTTT.

V usage is TRBV5-4 and J usage is TRBJ1-6, with 7 bases aligning to TRBD1. Trimming took 4 bases from V and 8 from J; bases not matched to a gene: 9. This CDR3 is 15 amino acids long. Germline V gene sequence: CDR1 SGHNT, CDR2 YYREEE (reference sequence). As DNA, the CDR3 is TGTGCCAGCAGCCCCCGGGACAGCGAGGATTCACCCCTCCACTTT. Residues: CASSPRDSEDSPLHF.

V is TRBV18 and J is TRBJ2-7; a weak D match, TRBD1 (5 bases). The CDR3 extends over 15 amino acids. Germline V gives CDR1 KGHSH, CDR2 LQKENI. V lost 3 bases and J 2 bases, leaving 14 bases between the germline ends. CDR3 residues: CASSPSGMLPYEQYF. The CDR3 DNA is TGTGCCAGCTCACCTTCAGGGATGCTTCCCTACGAGCAGTACTTC.

This chain connects TRBV11-3 to TRBJ1-2, with D possibly being TRBD1 (5 bases). Germline V gives CDR1 SGHNT, CDR2 YENEEA. Trimming took 5 bases from V and 6 from J, leaving 16 bases between them. This CDR3 contains 14 residues. CDR3: CASSPGSAYHGYTF. The CDR3 DNA follows: TGTGCCAGCAGCCCAGGGTCGGCTTACCATGGCTACACCTTC.

V gene TRBV11-3 combines with J gene TRBJ1-1, with 8 bases fitting TRBD1. Germline V gives CDR1 SGHNT, CDR2 YENEEA. The junction had 3 bases not matched to a gene; V was cut back by 2 bases and J by 1 base. CDR3 length: 15 amino acids. DNA for the CDR3: TGTGCCAGCAGCTTACTGGGGACAGGGAACACTGAAGCTTTCTTT. Translating it yields CASSLLGTGNTEAFF.

This clone turned up a few times. V and J are TRBV29-1 and TRBJ2-3; 10 bases match TRBD1. Looked up from germline, CDR1 is SQVTM and CDR2 is ANQGSEA. The ends lost 6 bases at V and 1 base at J; junction bases unmatched: 10. This CDR3 is 16 amino acids long. CDR3: CSVDIFGTGGTDTQYF. The CDR3, as DNA: TGCAGCGTCGACATTTTCGGGACAGGGGGCACAGATACGCAGTATTTT.

This chain joins TRBV2 and TRBJ2-7; TRBD1 matches at 8 bases. The CDR3 spans 13 residues. The germline V gene has CDR1 SNHLY and CDR2 FYNNEI. The J segment lost 3 bases and the V segment lost 9 bases, leaving 7 bases of the junction unmatched. CDR3 coding DNA: TGTGCCAGTAGGGAAACAGGGGGCTACGAGCAGTACTTC. Encoded protein: CASRETGGYEQYF.

The gene calls are TRBV29-1 and TRBJ1-2, with TRBD1 matching over 8 bases. This CDR3 is 13 amino acids long. Germline CDR1 reads SQVTM; CDR2 reads ANQGSEA. Trimming removed 4 bases from V and 7 bases from J; junction bases left unmatched: 8. CDR3 sequence: CSVVARGQGGYTF. The CDR3 region has the DNA TGCAGCGTTGTGGCCAGGGGGCAGGGTGGCTACACCTTC.

The chain recombines TRBV2 with TRBJ1-4; no firm D call. Looked up from germline, CDR1 is SNHLY and CDR2 is FYNNEI. The CDR3 is 14 residues long. Trimming shortened V by 2 bases and J by 12 bases, and 16 bases separated the two germline ends. CDR3 in DNA: TGTGCCAGCAGTGAACGTCAGACCTCGGGAGAACTGTTTTTT. Translation gives CASSERQTSGELFF.

The chain is built from TRBV25-1 and TRBJ2-7; 7 bases line up with TRBD1. This CDR3 is 15 amino acids long. Germline CDR1 MGHDK, CDR2 SYGVNS. V lost 3 bases to trimming and J lost 2 bases; unmatched junction nucleotides: 7. In nucleotides, the CDR3 is TGTGCCAGCAGTGACGATGGGACAGCAGCCTACGAGCAGTACTTC. Translating it yields CASSDDGTAAYEQYF.

The rearrangement links TRBV4-1 to TRBJ1-2; TRBD1 might be the D (5 bases). CDR1 MGHRA and CDR2 YSYEKL come from the germline V gene. The CDR3 length is 17 residues. The V gene lost 3 bases and the J gene lost 0 bases, with 17 bases spanning the gap. The CDR3 DNA sequence: TGCGCCAGCAGCCACTTTGCCGGGGGTAACCCTAACTATGGCTACACCTTC. It yields the protein CASSHFAGGNPNYGYTF.

This sequence joins TRBV9 and TRBJ1-5; 11 nucleotides line up with TRBD1. CDR1 and CDR2 (germline): SGDLS, YYNGEE. V dropped 3 bases and J dropped 3; count of bases not matched to a gene: 5. The CDR3 runs to 16 residues. In DNA form, the CDR3 reads TGTGCCAGCAGCGCAGGGACAGGGGGTAACAATCAGCCCCAGCATTTT. This sequence encodes CASSAGTGGNNQPQHF.

This chain links TRBV6-5 with TRBJ1-6, with D possibly being TRBD1 (6 bases). CDR1 MNHEY and CDR2 SVGAGI come from the germline V gene. The CDR3 loop spans 15 amino acids. Trimming removed 2 bases from V and 10 bases from J, with 15 bases in between. The DNA for the CDR3 is TGTGCCAGCAGTTACGGAGCAGGGGTGCAATCACCCCTCCACTTT. This gives the protein CASSYGAGVQSPLHF.

This clone was seen just once. The rearrangement joins TRBV19 to TRBJ1-4, with 10 positions matching TRBD1. Germline trimming cut 4 bases from V and 7 bases from J; bases unmatched to any gene: 12. The CDR3 contains 17 residues. The germline V gene encodes CDR1 LNHDA and CDR2 SQIVND (reference sequence). The CDR3 region is CASSTLRDRGAGEKLFF. CDR3 DNA sequence: TGTGCCAGTAGTACTCTCCGGGACAGGGGAGCGGGTGAAAAACTGTTTTTT.